This paragraph covers one T cell receptor beta chain sequence. Its target is unknown. Trimming stripped 1 base from V and 4 bases from J, with 8 bases between. Germline CDR1 is GTSNPN and CDR2 is SVGIG (reference sequence). This CDR3 has 13 amino acids. The data were produced by immunoSEQ multiplex PCR, yet TCRdb's version contains in-frame clones alone and is incomplete. The sample has roughly 1 million clones, roughly 75% seen once. The data derive from a study of shared clonotypes between healthy human individuals. General study results and limits: A generally larger estimated richness was seen in naive subsets than in memory subsets.

The sample consisted of memory CD4+ T cells sorted from blood. Subset indicated: CD45RA-negative fraction. The rearrangement uses TRBV30 and TRBJ1-5, with D unclear. The receptor was derived from a man between 18 and 29 years old in good health. CDR3 sequence: CAWSGKLNQPQHF. The CDR3 DNA reads as TGTGCCTGGAGTGGGAAGTTAAATCAGCCCCAGCATTTT.